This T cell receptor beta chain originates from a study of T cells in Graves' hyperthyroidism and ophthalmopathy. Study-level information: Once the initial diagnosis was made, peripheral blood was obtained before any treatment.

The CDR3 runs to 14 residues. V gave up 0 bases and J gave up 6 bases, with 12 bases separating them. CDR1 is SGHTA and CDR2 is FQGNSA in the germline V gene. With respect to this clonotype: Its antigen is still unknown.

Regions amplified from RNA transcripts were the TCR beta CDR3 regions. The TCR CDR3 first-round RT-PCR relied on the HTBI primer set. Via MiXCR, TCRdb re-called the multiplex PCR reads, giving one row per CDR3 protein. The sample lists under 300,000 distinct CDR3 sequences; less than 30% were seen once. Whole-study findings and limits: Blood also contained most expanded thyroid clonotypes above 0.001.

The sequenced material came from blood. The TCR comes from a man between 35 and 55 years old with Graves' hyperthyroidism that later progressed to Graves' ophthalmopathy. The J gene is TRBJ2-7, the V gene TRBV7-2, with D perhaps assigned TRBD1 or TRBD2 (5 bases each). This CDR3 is CASSLAGRSSEQYF. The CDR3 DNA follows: TGTGCCAGCAGCTTAGCGGGACGGAGCAGCGAGCAGTACTTC.